The rows below give T cell receptor beta chains drawn from one sample of a study of human T cells and chemical hapten exposure. One entry per CDR3 protein, called by TCRdb with MiXCR from the 5' RACE reads. The repertoire holds about 140,000 distinct CDR3 sequences, approximately 4% seen once, with 1.2% to 1.5% in the top ten. Source of these receptors: a female donor in good health. Each CDR3 is given with its conserved first and last residue. Each record gives: CDR3 protein, CDR3 DNA, V gene, D gene, clone size, J gene. A D gene is named only where the DNA matches it firmly. For some rows the clone size is stated as once, few or many, or as a class when expanded; others skip it.

CASSLSFSQGGNTEAFF,TGTGCCAGCAGCTTAAGTTTCTCGCAAGGGGGGAACACTGAAGCTTTCTTT,TRBV7-9,-,many,TRBJ1-1
CASSPPRGRNTEAFF,TGTGCCAGCAGTCCTCCCAGAGGGCGGAACACTGAAGCTTTCTTT,TRBV6-5,-,-,TRBJ1-1
CASSQDGQSTDTQYF,TGTGCCAGCAGCCAAGACGGGCAGAGCACAGATACGCAGTATTTT,TRBV4-2,-,many,TRBJ2-3
CASSPGGDETQYF,TGTGCCAGCTCACCCGGGGGTGACGAGACCCAGTACTTC,TRBV18,-,many,TRBJ2-5
CASSQGQGTGNTIYF,TGCGCCAGCAGCCAAGGACAGGGAACTGGAAACACCATATATTTT,TRBV4-3,TRBD1,-,TRBJ1-3
CASSPSAYEQYF,TGTGCCAGCTCACCTAGCGCCTACGAGCAGTACTTC,TRBV18,-,many,TRBJ2-7
CASSRTDHGQYF,TGTGCCAGCAGCCGCACAGATCATGGGCAGTACTTC,TRBV7-9,-,many,TRBJ2-7
CAISESLAGGEQETQYF,TGTGCCATCAGTGAGTCACTAGCGGGGGGCGAACAAGAGACCCAGTACTTC,TRBV10-3,TRBD2,many,TRBJ2-5
CASSIDRRRNEKLFF,TGTGCCAGTAGTATAGATCGCAGGAGGAATGAAAAACTGTTTTTT,TRBV19,-,many,TRBJ1-4
CASSSRQGLNTEAFF,TGCGCCAGCAGCTCCCGACAGGGATTGAACACTGAAGCTTTCTTT,TRBV5-1,TRBD1,many,TRBJ1-1
CASSSNLAGDTQYF,TGTGCCAGCAGCTCCAACTTAGCGGGGGATACGCAGTATTTT,TRBV7-9,TRBD2,many,TRBJ2-3
CASRATSGDTRAEQFF,TGTGCCAGCAGGGCGACTAGCGGGGACACTCGTGCTGAGCAGTTCTTC,TRBV2,TRBD2,many,TRBJ2-1
CASSLLAGVDQPQHF,TGTGCCAGCAGCTTATTGGCGGGGGTTGATCAGCCCCAGCATTTT,TRBV7-6,-,many,TRBJ1-5
CASSQDFRGYEQYF,TGTGCCAGCAGCCAAGACTTCAGGGGCTACGAGCAGTACTTC,TRBV3-1,-,-,TRBJ2-7
CALPAGGLEETQYF,TGTGCCCTCCCGGCAGGGGGGCTGGAGGAGACCCAGTACTTC,TRBV19,-,many,TRBJ2-5
CATSRDRVGETQYF,TGTGCCACCAGCAGGGACAGGGTTGGGGAGACCCAGTACTTC,TRBV15,TRBD1,many,TRBJ2-5
CASSLVTGGRGFGLETQYF,TGTGCCAGCAGCTTAGTTACGGGGGGCCGGGGTTTTGGACTGGAGACCCAGTACTTC,TRBV7-6,-,-,TRBJ2-5
CAGSIGNTIYF,TGTGCCGGATCAATTGGAAACACCATATATTTT,TRBV6-2/TRBV6-3,-,-,TRBJ1-3
CAIGGRRSTDTQYF,TGTGCCATCGGGGGGAGGAGGTCCACAGATACGCAGTATTTT,TRBV10-3,-,many,TRBJ2-3
CASSLGGSAGLGNTIYF,TGTGCCAGCAGTTTAGGGGGGTCGGCCGGCCTTGGAAACACCATATATTTT,TRBV27,-,many,TRBJ1-3
CASSIGWNQPQHF,TGTGCCAGTAGTATAGGATGGAATCAGCCCCAGCATTTT,TRBV19,-,many,TRBJ1-5
CSAQGQGVTEAFF,TGCAGCGCTCAGGGACAGGGGGTCACTGAAGCTTTCTTT,TRBV29-1,TRBD1,many,TRBJ1-1
CASSLRATSTYEQYF,TGTGCCAGCAGCTTACGGGCCACAAGTACCTACGAGCAGTACTTC,TRBV11-1,-,few,TRBJ2-7
CASSPVRTDTQYF,TGTGCCAGCAGCCCCGTCCGCACAGATACGCAGTATTTT,TRBV11-1,-,many,TRBJ2-3
CASRYSSGGNQPQHF,TGTGCCAGCAGATACTCGTCAGGGGGCAATCAGCCCCAGCATTTT,TRBV6-2/TRBV6-3,-,-,TRBJ1-5
CASSDGGTDTQYF,TGTGCCAGCAGTGATGGAGGCACAGATACGCAGTATTTT,TRBV2,-,many,TRBJ2-3
CSAEGQGMGTDTQYF,TGCAGTGCGGAGGGACAGGGGATGGGCACAGATACGCAGTATTTT,TRBV20-1,TRBD1,many,TRBJ2-3
CASSFTGGLENEQFF,TGTGCCAGCAGTTTCACGGGGGGGCTTGAGAATGAGCAGTTCTTC,TRBV12-3/TRBV12-4,TRBD2,many,TRBJ2-1
CSVGRGGLTDTQYF,TGCAGCGTTGGTCGCGGGGGGCTGACAGATACGCAGTATTTT,TRBV29-1,TRBD2,many,TRBJ2-3
CATTSGTSDSRTQYF,TGTGCCACCACCTCCGGGACTAGCGACTCGCGGACCCAGTACTTC,TRBV10-3,TRBD2,many,TRBJ2-5
CAIRDREKETQYF,TGTGCCATCAGGGACAGGGAGAAGGAGACCCAGTACTTC,TRBV10-3,TRBD1,many,TRBJ2-5
CASSQGLRQGPMNTEAFF,TGTGCCAGCAGCCAAGGATTGCGACAGGGGCCGATGAACACTGAAGCTTTCTTT,TRBV14,TRBD1,many,TRBJ1-1
CASRTGTGYWSEQYF,TGTGCCAGCAGGACCGGGACAGGGTACTGGTCCGAGCAGTACTTC,TRBV6-5,TRBD1,few,TRBJ2-7
CATSEYGSSYNSPLHF,TGTGCCACCAGCGAGTACGGGAGCTCCTATAATTCACCCCTCCACTTT,TRBV15,-,many,TRBJ1-6
CAWSAGRGTEQFF,TGTGCCTGGAGTGCGGGACGAGGGACTGAGCAGTTCTTC,TRBV30,-,few,TRBJ2-1
CASSIRGNHYGYTF,TGTGCCAGCAGTATCAGGGGAAATCACTATGGCTACACCTTC,TRBV14,-,many,TRBJ1-2
CASSSNFINHNSPLHF,TGTGCCAGCAGCTCGAACTTTATTAATCATAATTCACCCCTCCACTTT,TRBV7-2,-,many,TRBJ1-6
CASRKPGAGDEKLFF,TGTGCCAGCAGAAAACCGGGGGCGGGTGATGAAAAACTGTTTTTT,TRBV6-5,-,many,TRBJ1-4
CAISRQARSGNTIYF,TGTGCCATCAGTCGACAGGCCCGCTCTGGAAACACCATATATTTT,TRBV10-3,-,many,TRBJ1-3
CASSQTSGSYNEQFF,TGTGCCAGCAGCCAAACTAGCGGCTCCTACAATGAGCAGTTCTTC,TRBV6-1,TRBD2,many,TRBJ2-1
CASSPLVADTQYF,TGCGCCAGCTCCCCCTTAGTAGCAGATACGCAGTATTTT,TRBV5-1,-,few,TRBJ2-3
CASSVVLGRRNSNQPQHF,TGTGCCAGCAGCGTAGTTCTTGGGCGCCGTAATAGCAATCAGCCCCAGCATTTT,TRBV9,-,many,TRBJ1-5
CASSYDRGNTEAFF,TGTGCCAGCAGCTACGACAGGGGGAACACTGAAGCTTTCTTT,TRBV7-8,TRBD1,-,TRBJ1-1
CASSPGGTSGELLADTQYF,TGTGCCAGCAGCCCTGGGGGGACTAGCGGGGAACTGTTGGCAGATACGCAGTATTTT,TRBV5-6,TRBD2,many,TRBJ2-3